This entry features one T cell receptor (beta chain) sequence. The source of the sample is a study of blood T cell repertoires in COVID-19. The V end was cut by 6 bases, the J end by 7 bases, with 13 bases between. The germline V gene encodes CDR1 LNHDA and CDR2 SQIVND (reference sequence). The CDR3 spans 13 residues. Some clones are missing from TCRdb's copy, which holds only in-frame ones; the method was immunoSEQ multiplex PCR. Found here are about 300,000 clones, 70% to 90% of them singletons; the top ten hold about 7%. The sequence derives from a woman in her twenties or thirties who had recovered from COVID-19. The specimen was peripheral blood. The chain has TRBV19 and TRBJ1-5; D possibly corresponds to TRBD1 (5 bases). CDR3 DNA: TGTGCCAGTAGGGGGCAGGGTTTCCAGCCCCAGCATTTT. This translates into CASRGQGFQPQHF.